A selection of T cell receptor beta chains follows, all from one sample in a study of Graves' ophthalmopathy and Graves' hyperthyroidism. TCRdb processed the multiplex PCR reads anew with MiXCR; each CDR3 protein has one entry. Among 300,000 to 400,000 distinct CDR3 sequences, roughly 15% were seen once, and the ten largest hold 12%. Sequencing was performed on peripheral blood. The origin of the receptors is an adult man with Graves' ophthalmopathy. Both conserved end residues are part of each CDR3. D genes are given only for firm matches. Expanded clones are given a class, and other clones once, few, many or no size at all.

D gene | J gene | V gene | clone size | CDR3 protein | CDR3 DNA
. | TRBJ1-5 | TRBV30 | many | CAWARPGGVQPQHF | TGTGCCTGGGCCCGACCCGGAGGCGTACAGCCCCAGCATTTT
. | TRBJ2-7 | TRBV28 | . | CASSSRTVGSYEQYF | TGTGCCAGCAGTTCAAGGACGGTAGGGTCCTACGAGCAGTACTTC
TRBD1 | TRBJ1-6 | TRBV15 | many | CATSTGQGSNSPLHF | TGTGCCACCAGTACTGGACAGGGATCTAATTCACCCCTCCACTTT
. | TRBJ2-5 | TRBV11-1 | many | CASSRRARLGETQYF | TGTGCCAGCAGCCGACGGGCTAGGCTTGGAGAGACCCAGTACTTC
TRBD2 | TRBJ2-5 | TRBV20-1 | many | CSARDSPSGSWETQYF | TGCAGTGCTAGAGATTCCCCTAGCGGGAGTTGGGAGACCCAGTACTTC
. | TRBJ1-2 | TRBV6-1 | many | CARIPYGYTF | TGTGCCAGGATCCCTTATGGCTACACCTTC
. | TRBJ1-3 | TRBV12-3/TRBV12-4 | . | CASSLSGAANGNTIYF | TGTGCCAGCAGTTTAAGTGGGGCCGCCAACGGAAACACCATATATTTT
. | TRBJ1-1 | TRBV28 | many | CASSLLGRGRMNTEAFF | TGTGCCAGCAGTCTATTAGGGAGGGGTCGAATGAACACTGAAGCTTTCTTT
. | TRBJ1-2 | TRBV6-1 | . | CASSLWATESFNYGYTF | TGTGCCAGCAGCCTCTGGGCGACGGAGAGCTTCAACTATGGCTACACCTTC
. | TRBJ1-5 | TRBV30 | many | CAWSVRGLHNQPQHF | TGTGCCTGGAGTGTTAGGGGACTACACAATCAGCCCCAGCATTTT
. | TRBJ1-2 | TRBV7-6 | many | CASSPIGLANYGYTF | TGTGCCAGCAGCCCCATAGGGCTAGCTAACTATGGCTACACCTTC
. | TRBJ1-1 | TRBV7-2 | many | CASSPQGSTEAFF | TGTGCCAGCAGCCCGCAGGGGTCCACTGAAGCTTTCTTT
TRBD2 | TRBJ2-7 | TRBV27 | many | CASSPLAGGQAEQYF | TGTGCCAGCAGTCCCCTAGCGGGAGGGCAGGCCGAGCAGTACTTC
. | TRBJ1-2 | TRBV7-3 | many | CASSPGPGNYGYTF | TGTGCCAGCAGCCCGGGACCCGGGAACTATGGCTACACCTTC
TRBD1 | TRBJ1-1 | TRBV2 | many | CASSATGGDTEAFF | TGTGCCAGCAGTGCGACAGGGGGGGACACTGAAGCTTTCTTT
. | TRBJ2-5 | TRBV6-1 | many | CASTYLGTQYF | TGTGCCAGCACCTACCTCGGGACCCAGTACTTC
. | TRBJ1-1 | TRBV6-1 | . | CASSPPRQANTEAFF | TGTGCCAGCAGCCCCCCCAGACAGGCGAACACTGAAGCTTTCTTT
. | TRBJ1-6 | TRBV7-2 | many | CASSLTRDSPLHF | TGTGCCAGCAGCTTAACCCGGGATTCACCCCTCCACTTT
. | TRBJ2-7 | TRBV4-3 | many | CASSQDGGTPGEQYF | TGCGCCAGCAGCCAAGATGGTGGGACCCCGGGCGAGCAGTACTTC
TRBD1 | TRBJ1-5 | TRBV19 | many | CASTDRGRMSQHF | TGTGCCAGTACGGACAGGGGTCGTATGTCCCAGCATTTT
. | TRBJ1-1 | TRBV2 | many | CASTPLRDDSMNTEAFF | TGTGCCAGCACACCACTACGGGACGATTCAATGAACACTGAAGCTTTCTTT
TRBD2 | TRBJ2-2 | TRBV3-1 | few | CASSQPPGLVFTGELFF | TGTGCCAGCAGCCAACCACCGGGACTAGTATTTACCGGGGAGCTGTTTTTT
. | TRBJ2-5 | TRBV12-3/TRBV12-4 | . | CASRRGPLQETQYF | TGTGCCAGCAGACGAGGACCCCTCCAAGAGACCCAGTACTTC
. | TRBJ1-1 | TRBV7-8 | many | CASSLGLGATNTEAFF | TGTGCCAGCAGCTTAGGGTTGGGGGCCACCAACACTGAAGCTTTCTTT
. | TRBJ1-2 | TRBV10-1 | many | CASSSGQNYGYTF | TGCGCCAGTTCATCCGGCCAGAACTATGGCTACACCTTC
. | TRBJ2-2 | TRBV11-2 | few | CASSSPRGGRTGELFF | TGTGCCAGCAGCTCCCCTAGGGGGGGAAGGACCGGGGAGCTGTTTTTT
. | TRBJ1-1 | TRBV12-3/TRBV12-4 | many | CASSLAGTGTEAFF | TGTGCCAGCAGTTTAGCGGGGACGGGCACTGAAGCTTTCTTT
TRBD1 | TRBJ2-7 | TRBV6-1 | many | CASRTTGEGGEQYF | TGTGCCAGCCGGACGACAGGGGAAGGGGGAGAGCAGTACTTC
. | TRBJ1-2 | TRBV12-3/TRBV12-4 | many | CASHGVSVNVYGYTF | TGTGCCAGCCATGGGGTTTCGGTTAACGTCTATGGCTACACCTTC
. | TRBJ1-1 | TRBV4-2 | many | CASSQVIGGRVGTEAFF | TGTGCCAGCAGCCAAGTGATCGGGGGCAGGGTCGGCACTGAAGCTTTCTTT
. | TRBJ2-7 | TRBV20-1 | . | CSARDLLISYEQYF | TGCAGTGCCAGGGACTTACTTATCTCCTACGAGCAGTACTTC
TRBD1 | TRBJ1-5 | TRBV29-1 | many | CSVGLTGGNQPQHF | TGCAGCGTTGGCCTGACAGGGGGCAATCAGCCCCAGCATTTT
. | TRBJ2-7 | TRBV4-1 | many | CASRQEGVSSYEQYF | TGCGCCAGCAGACAAGAAGGGGTCAGCTCCTACGAGCAGTACTTC
. | TRBJ2-5 | TRBV6-1 | few | CASSVWGYRETQYF | TGTGCCAGCAGTGTTTGGGGGTACCGGGAGACCCAGTACTTC
. | TRBJ2-7 | TRBV5-1 | once | CASSLVAGLKGEQYF | TGCGCCAGCAGCTTGGTGGCGGGGCTAAAGGGCGAGCAGTACTTC
. | TRBJ2-5 | TRBV12-3/TRBV12-4 | many | CASSLLLGDQETQYF | TGTGCCAGCAGTTTGTTATTGGGGGACCAGGAGACCCAGTACTTC
TRBD1 | TRBJ1-1 | TRBV4-1 | many | CASSQDDTGGLNTEAFF | TGCGCCAGCAGCCAAGATGATACAGGGGGCCTGAACACTGAAGCTTTCTTT
. | TRBJ1-2 | TRBV28 | once | CASSSDSPYGYTF | TGTGCCAGCAGCTCCGACAGTCCTTATGGCTACACCTTC
TRBD2 | TRBJ2-2 | TRBV12-3/TRBV12-4 | many | CASSLALTVGLDRNTGELFF | TGTGCCAGCAGTTTAGCGCTAACGGTCGGACTAGACCGAAACACCGGGGAGCTGTTTTTT
. | TRBJ2-7 | TRBV9 | few | CASSVAAGATYEQYF | TGTGCCAGCAGCGTAGCGGCAGGGGCGACTTACGAGCAGTACTTC
. | TRBJ2-7 | TRBV6-1 | many | CASREHEVYEQYF | TGTGCCAGCAGGGAACATGAGGTCTACGAGCAGTACTTC
. | TRBJ2-7 | TRBV12-3/TRBV12-4 | many | CASSLFQGSYEQYF | TGTGCCAGCAGTTTATTTCAGGGAAGCTACGAGCAGTACTTC
. | TRBJ2-2 | TRBV28 | . | CASSSHRNTGELFF | TGTGCCAGCAGTTCCCACAGGAACACCGGGGAGCTGTTTTTT
. | TRBJ2-7 | TRBV30 | many | CAWSLNRRYEQYF | TGTGCCTGGAGTCTAAACCGACGGTACGAGCAGTACTTC
TRBD1 | TRBJ2-7 | TRBV30 | many | CAWSLLRGNEQYF | TGTGCCTGGAGTCTACTCAGGGGGAACGAGCAGTACTTC
. | TRBJ1-2 | TRBV5-6 | many | CASSSPRGLTLYGYTF | TGTGCCAGCAGCTCCCCTCGGGGCCTGACCCTGTATGGCTACACCTTC
. | TRBJ2-6 | TRBV4-3 | many | CASSQQGPGANVLTF | TGCGCCAGCAGCCAGCAGGGACCTGGGGCCAACGTCCTGACTTTC
TRBD2 | TRBJ2-5 | TRBV4-3 | many | CASSQEWRGAQETQYF | TGCGCCAGCAGCCAAGAGTGGCGGGGGGCCCAAGAGACCCAGTACTTC
. | TRBJ1-2 | TRBV6-1 | . | CASSERWVARNYGYIF | TGTGCCAGCAGTGAAAGGTGGGTAGCGAGGAACTATGGCTACATCTTC
. | TRBJ1-5 | TRBV11-2 | many | CASSLDSGAGNQPQHF | TGTGCCAGCAGCTTAGATTCAGGGGCTGGCAATCAGCCCCAGCATTTT
. | TRBJ1-6 | TRBV6-2/TRBV6-3 | many | CASSLLGSGNSPLHF | TGTGCCAGCAGTCTCCTCGGTTCCGGCAATTCACCCCTCCACTTT
TRBD1 | TRBJ2-4 | TRBV19 | . | CASSTLTGGLTKNIQYF | TGTGCCAGTAGTACGTTGACAGGGGGCCTTACCAAAAACATTCAGTACTTC
TRBD1 | TRBJ1-2 | TRBV12-3/TRBV12-4 | many | CASSSTGVGYTF | TGTGCCAGCAGTTCCACAGGGGTTGGCTACACCTTC